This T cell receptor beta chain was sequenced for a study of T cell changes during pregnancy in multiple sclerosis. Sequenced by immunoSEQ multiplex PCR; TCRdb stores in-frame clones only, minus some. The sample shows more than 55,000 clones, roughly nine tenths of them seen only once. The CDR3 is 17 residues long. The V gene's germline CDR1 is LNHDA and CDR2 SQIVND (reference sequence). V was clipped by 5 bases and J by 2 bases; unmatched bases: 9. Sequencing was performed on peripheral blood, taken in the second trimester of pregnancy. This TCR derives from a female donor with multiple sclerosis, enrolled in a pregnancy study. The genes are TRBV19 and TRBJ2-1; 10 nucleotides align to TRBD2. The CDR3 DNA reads TGTGCCAGTAGTCCCTCCCTAGCGGGAGATGCCTACAATGAGCAGTTCTTC. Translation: CASSPSLAGDAYNEQFF.